The 9 T cell receptor beta chains reported below all come from one sample, sequenced in a study of OX40 agonist ivuxolimab in advanced cancers. Library creation used the immunoSEQ multiplex PCR assay. TCRdb re-hosts the immuneACCESS table, in-frame sequences only. Its copies lack some clones; in the studies checked, an unresolved V gene accounts for under half of them, and the cause for the rest is not known. A total of about 63,000 clones appear in this sample, over 80% of them only once. About 4.4% of the sample rests with the top ten. The sequenced sample was CD4+ or CD8+ T cells sorted from blood, obtained in a trial of the OX40 agonist ivuxolimab. The receptors were sampled from an adult with an advanced solid tumor such as melanoma, head and neck, liver or kidney cancer.

The chain joins TRBV5-1 to TRBJ2-3; D could derive from TRBD1 or TRBD2 (6 bases each). Between the trimmed V and J ends, which lost 0 bases and 2 bases, there was a span of 13 bases. CDR1 SGHRS and CDR2 YFSETQ come from the germline V gene. This CDR3 region has 16 residues. The CDR3 nucleotides read TGCGCCAGCAGCTTGGAATTAGGGGGGATCACAGATACGCAGTATTTT. Its protein is CASSLELGGITDTQYF.

This clone was counted once. The chain links TRBV7-9 to TRBJ2-3; D remains unclear. Germline V gene data show CDR1 as SEHNR and CDR2 as FQNEAQ (reference sequence). This CDR3 spans 14 amino acids. With 4 bases removed from V and 1 base from J, the gap between germline ends came to 9 bases. CDR3 nucleotides: TGTGCCAGCAGCTCCGGCTGGGGCACAGATACGCAGTATTTT. It is translated as CASSSGWGTDTQYF. The complete variable domain, with remaining parts taken from reference TRBV7-9 and TRBJ2-3, reads DTGVSQNPRHKITKRGQNVTFRCDPISEHNRLYWYRQTLGQGPEFLTYFQNEAQLEKSRLLSDRFSAERPKGSFSTLEIQRTEQGDSAMYLCASSSGWGTDTQYFGPGTRLTVL.

The chain couples TRBV5-1 to TRBJ2-3, with 7 bases fitting TRBD2. This CDR3 contains 15 residues. V lost 2 bases and J lost 5; bases outside the gene matches: 8. Germline V gives CDR1 SGHRS, CDR2 YFSETQ. The CDR3 reads CASSFDAGDEDTQYF. CDR3 in DNA: TGCGCCAGCAGCTTCGACGCGGGGGATGAAGATACGCAGTATTTT.

The chain has TRBV16 and TRBJ1-5, with a tentative D call TRBD1 (6 bases). Trimming stripped 2 bases from V and 4 bases from J, with 9 bases between. Germline V gives CDR1 KGHSY, CDR2 FQNENV. CDR3 length: 14 amino acids. Here the CDR3 DNA reads TGTGCCAGCAGCCAAGGGGGGGCGAATCAGCCCCAGCATTTT. Encoded protein: CASSQGGANQPQHF.

In DNA, the CDR3 is TGTGCCAGCAACCTAGGCCGGGGGTATCGAACTGAAGCTTTCTTT. Translating gives CASNLGRGYRTEAFF. The chain recombines TRBV6-5 with TRBJ1-1, with a weak D call TRBD1 (5 bases). Between the trimmed V and J ends, which lost 7 bases and 5 bases, there was a span of 20 bases. Germline V gives CDR1 MNHEY, CDR2 SVGAGI. The CDR3 length is 15 residues.

V usage is TRBV19 and J usage is TRBJ2-7; 7 nucleotides line up with TRBD1. The V gene's germline CDR1 is LNHDA and CDR2 SQIVND (reference sequence). This CDR3 is 15 amino acids long. V trimming: 1 base; J trimming: 3 bases; junction bases outside the gene matches: 6. CDR3 protein: CASSIGQGKRYEQYF. CDR3 nucleotides: TGTGCCAGTAGTATAGGACAGGGCAAGCGCTACGAGCAGTACTTC.

V usage is TRBV27 and J usage is TRBJ2-1; D is possibly TRBD1 (6 bases). Germline CDR1 and CDR2: MNHEY and SMNVEV (reference sequence). CDR3 length equals 19 residues. V was shortened by 4 bases and J by 5 bases, with 27 bases between the two germline ends. The CDR3 spells CASSSYRVTDSTVHNEQFF. DNA of the CDR3: TGTGCCAGCAGTTCCTACAGGGTTACGGACAGCACAGTCCACAATGAGCAGTTCTTC.

This chain links TRBV20-1 with TRBJ2-7; no clear D. Trimming pared 3 bases from V and 3 bases from J, leaving 6 bases between. Germline V gene sequence: CDR1 DFQATT, CDR2 SNEGSKA (reference sequence). The CDR3 loop spans 11 amino acids. CDR3 protein: CSASTFYEQYV. CDR3 nucleotides: TGCAGTGCTAGTACCTTCTACGAGCAGTACGTC.

The chain has TRBV19 and TRBJ1-1; D is possibly TRBD1 (6 bases). This CDR3 has 13 residues. Germline V gives CDR1 LNHDA, CDR2 SQIVND (reference sequence). With 6 bases removed from V and 0 bases from J, the gap between germline ends came to 8 bases. Written as DNA, the CDR3 is TGTGCCAGTAGCACAGGGATGAACACTGAAGCTTTCTTT. This encodes CASSTGMNTEAFF.